This entry lists 16 T cell receptor beta chains sequenced from one sample in a study of T cell responses to AZD1222 COVID-19 vaccine (dated by TCRdb to the early 2020s). The time point label on this specimen signifies: about 28 days (+/-7) after the second vaccine dose. The library relied on the immunoSEQ multiplex PCR assay. Held by TCRdb, this immuneACCESS table contains in-frame sequences only and omits some clones. Under half of the omission traces to an unresolved V gene where checked; the cause of the rest is unknown. This sample gives about 97,000 clones in total; around 87% of them show up just once. The biggest ten clones account for 10% of the sample. The sequencing used peripheral blood, collected 28 days after the second AZD1222 dose. The source is an adult who received the AZD1222 COVID-19 vaccine.

The sample holds a few counts of this clone. V and J are TRBV13 and TRBJ2-1; D gene unclear. CDR1 is PRHDT and CDR2 is FYEKMQ in the germline V gene (reference sequence). Trimming shortened V by 4 bases and J by 7 bases, and 8 bases separated the two germline ends. CDR3 length: 12 residues. In nucleotides, the CDR3 is TGTGCCAGCAGCTCTTCGGGTAATGAGCAGTTCTTC. Translated: CASSSSGNEQFF.

The chain links TRBV7-3 to TRBJ2-1, with 9 positions matching TRBD2. CDR3 length: 14 amino acids. Germline V gives CDR1 SGHTA, CDR2 FQGTGA. With 6 bases clipped from V and 6 bases from J, the junction kept 6 bases outside the gene matches. The CDR3 DNA sequence: TGTGCCAGCAGTTTAGCGGGAGCCCTCAATGAGCAGTTCTTC. Translation gives CASSLAGALNEQFF.

This clone turned up a few times. V gene TRBV19 combines with J gene TRBJ1-1, with a possible D match to TRBD1 (5 bases). The V end was cut by 5 bases, the J end by 10 bases, with 11 bases between. The germline CDR1 and CDR2 sequences are LNHDA and SQIVND (reference sequence). CDR3 size: 11 residues. For the CDR3, the DNA is TGTGCCAGTAGTCTAACAGGAGTAGCTTTCTTT. It specifies CASSLTGVAFF.

The V call is TRBV7-2, the J call TRBJ2-1; the match to TRBD2 covers 11 bases. Germline CDR1 and CDR2: SGHTA and FQGNSA. The CDR3 is made up of 16 amino acids. Trimming cost V 2 bases and J 2 bases; bases outside gene matches: 2. CDR3 residues: CASSLIAGGTYNEQFF. As DNA, the CDR3 is TGTGCCAGCAGCTTAATAGCGGGAGGGACCTACAATGAGCAGTTCTTC.

The V and J genes are TRBV28 and TRBJ1-1, with 10 bases matching TRBD1. Germline loops: CDR1 MDHEN, CDR2 SYDVKM. This CDR3 contains 17 residues. J gave up 0 bases and V 4 bases, and 8 bases lay outside the gene matches. The CDR3 DNA is TGTGCCAGCAGTTCCCTCGGGACAGGGGTAGTGAACACTGAAGCTTTCTTT. The encoded protein is CASSSLGTGVVNTEAFF. Full variable domain (missing parts from reference TRBV28 and TRBJ1-1): DVKVTQSSRYLVKRTGEKVFLECVQDMDHENMFWYRQDPGLGLRLIYFSYDVKMKEKGDIPEGYSVSREKKERFSLILESASTNQTSMYLCASSSLGTGVVNTEAFFGQGTRLTVV.

This clone has a single count. The CDR3 nucleotides are TGTGCAACCCTCAAGGGGGGGGAGTTAACAGATACGCAGTATTTT. This encodes CATLKGGELTDTQYF. This chain links TRBV27 with TRBJ2-3; D may be TRBD2 (7 bases). Per germline, CDR1 MNHEY and CDR2 SMNVEV (reference sequence). This CDR3 region has 15 residues.

V and J are TRBV5-6 and TRBJ2-6, with 9 nucleotides matching TRBD2. Germline loops: CDR1 SGHDT, CDR2 YYEEEE. With V trimmed by 1 base and J by 0 bases, 8 bases remained unmatched. CDR3 length: 19 amino acids. CDR3 nucleotide sequence: TGTGCCAGCAGCTTGAGTAGGCTAGCGGGGACCTCTGGGGCCAACGTCCTGACTTTC. This translates into CASSLSRLAGTSGANVLTF.

Remarks on this clone: The same CDR3 arises from other DNA sequences in this sample as well. This chain connects TRBV9 to TRBJ1-1; D is possibly TRBD1 (5 bases). The CDR3 loop spans 13 amino acids. Germline CDR1 SGDLS, CDR2 YYNGEE. V was trimmed by 2 bases and J by 2 bases, leaving 7 bases between them. The CDR3 DNA is TGTGCCAGCAGCGTGGGGCCCAACACTGAAGCTTTCTTT. Amino acid sequence: CASSVGPNTEAFF.

The V and J genes are TRBV29-1 and TRBJ2-3, with a weak D call TRBD2 (6 bases). Germline CDR1 and CDR2: SQVTM and ANQGSEA. This CDR3 has 12 residues. Trimming shortened V by 8 bases and J by 1 base, and 10 bases separated the two germline ends. CDR3 protein: CSLGEGTDTQYF. In nucleotides, the CDR3 is TGCAGCTTAGGGGAGGGCACAGATACGCAGTATTTT.

This clone has more than one count but fewer than ten. V is TRBV7-9 and J is TRBJ1-5; D is unclear. CDR3 length equals 15 residues. The germline CDR1 and CDR2 sequences are SEHNR and FQNEAQ (reference sequence). V gave up 4 bases and J gave up 4 bases, with 14 bases separating them. CDR3 protein: CASSSGVGFNQPQHF. The DNA of the CDR3 is TGTGCCAGCAGCTCCGGAGTGGGGTTTAATCAGCCCCAGCATTTT.

V is TRBV6-2 or TRBV6-3 and J is TRBJ1-5; D is ambiguous. Germline CDR1 and CDR2: MNHEY and SVGEGT. The CDR3 consists of 15 residues. V lost 6 bases and J 0 bases, leaving 12 bases between the germline ends. The CDR3 DNA reads as TGTGCCAGCAGCACATCCAAGGGTAGCAATCAGCCCCAGCATTTT. Amino acids: CASSTSKGSNQPQHF.

Only one count was recorded for this clone. The J gene is TRBJ2-5, the V gene TRBV7-3, with D perhaps TRBD2 (7 bases). Trimming removed 5 bases from V and 3 bases from J, with 16 bases in between. Per germline, CDR1 SGHTA and CDR2 FQGTGA. This CDR3 is built from 15 residues. The CDR3 DNA reads TGTGCCAGCAGCCCACAGGCGGGGGCCGAAGAGACCCAGTACTTC. This encodes CASSPQAGAEETQYF.

This sequence joins TRBV7-2 and TRBJ1-1; D gene uncertain. Germline V gene lookup returns CDR1 SGHTA and CDR2 FQGNSA. The CDR3 has 14 amino acids. The V end was cut by 1 base, the J end by 5 bases, with 11 bases between. This CDR3 is CASSLGWMETEAFF. The DNA of the CDR3 is TGTGCCAGCAGCTTAGGGTGGATGGAGACTGAAGCTTTCTTT.

The gene calls are TRBV6-2 or TRBV6-3 and TRBJ1-1; 9 bases are a match to TRBD1. The V segment lost 6 bases and the J segment 11 bases; nucleotides outside the gene matches: 16. The CDR3 spans 15 residues. Germline V lookup: CDR1 MNHEY, CDR2 SVGEGT. CDR3 loop: CASSHPRTGGEEAFF. The CDR3 nucleotides read TGTGCCAGCAGCCATCCCCGTACAGGGGGCGAGGAGGCTTTCTTT.

The chain couples TRBV24-1 to TRBJ2-3; 11 nucleotides align to TRBD1. Losses at the gene ends were 4 bases for V and 5 bases for J; bases not matched to a gene: 7. The CDR3 runs to 16 residues. Germline V CDR1 and CDR2: KGHDR, SFDVKD. The CDR3 bases are TGTGCCACCAGTGACACCCGGGACAGGGGGGGAGATACGCAGTATTTT. Residues: CATSDTRDRGGDTQYF.

The CDR3 DNA follows: TGTGCCAGCAGCCTCAGGGGGGGTTACACCGGGGAGCTGTTTTTT. Amino acids: CASSLRGGYTGELFF. The V call is TRBV7-9, the J call TRBJ2-2; tentatively, D is TRBD1 or TRBD2 (7 bases each). The V and J ends lost 5 bases and 3 bases respectively, with 13 bases between them. Per the germline V gene, CDR1 is SEHNR and CDR2 is FQNEAQ (reference sequence). The CDR3 consists of 15 residues.